The source of this TCR beta chain is a study of control samples from healthy donors and cancer patients. This clone occurred a few times. The data were produced by immunoSEQ multiplex PCR, yet TCRdb's version contains in-frame clones alone and is incomplete. The table includes about 100,000 clones, about 90% detected once. Germline V CDR1 and CDR2: SQVTM, ANQGSEA. V lost 7 bases and J lost 4, with 19 bases in between. The CDR3 runs 14 residues. Sequencing was done on a sample of blood. V and J are TRBV29-1 and TRBJ1-2; D gene unclear. This TCR came from a woman in her 50s in good health. In DNA form, the CDR3 reads TGCAGCGCCTCCCCCCTGGGCAGTGGCTATGGCTACACCTTC. Translated, it gives CSASPLGSGYGYTF.